The 15 T cell receptor beta chains given below trace back to one sample, sequenced in a study of CD8 T cells in Susac syndrome. RNA, at about 0.5 to 1 ug, was reverse transcribed with random hexamers. A single record per CDR3 protein comes from TCRdb applying MiXCR to the immunoSEQ multiplex PCR reads. The sample shows some 200,000 distinct CDR3 sequences, nearly 97% of them seen only once. Sequencing was done on a sample of CD4+ T cells from PBMCs. Receptors originate from a human donor with multiple sclerosis.

This clonotype was detected only once. CDR3 sequence reads: CSAQQQGQNSPLHF. In DNA form, the CDR3 reads TGCAGTGCCCAACAACAGGGCCAGAATTCACCCCTCCACTTT. The chain has TRBV20-1 and TRBJ1-6; D might be TRBD1 (6 bases). There are 14 residues in the CDR3. The ends were cut back, 6 bases at V and 7 bases at J, with 16 bases in the middle. CDR1 is DFQATT and CDR2 is SNEGSKA in the germline V gene (reference sequence).

This chain joins TRBV6-1 and TRBJ1-4, with D perhaps matching TRBD1 (6 bases). CDR3 length: 17 residues. Germline values: CDR1 MNHNS, CDR2 SASEGT. Trimming cost V 6 bases and J 0 bases, with 17 bases left between them. The CDR3, as DNA: TGTGCCAGCAGACCGCAGGGGTTATTGGCAACTAATGAAAAACTGTTTTTT. Translated: CASRPQGLLATNEKLFF.

A remark on this clonotype: One junction end does not reproduce the germline sequence, and a read error may be involved. V usage is TRBV7-3 and J usage is TRBJ2-6; D may be TRBD1 or TRBD2 (6 bases each). Looked up from germline, CDR1 is SGHTA and CDR2 is FQGTGA. CDR3 size: 18 residues. CDR3 bases: TGTGCCAGCAGCTTAAGGGCCAGGGGAGGATCTGGGGCCAACGTCCTGACCTTC. Protein product: CASSLRARGGSGANVLTF.

This chain joins TRBV20-1 and TRBJ2-1; 10 nucleotides agree with TRBD2. The CDR3 covers 15 residues. V dropped 3 bases and J dropped 2; count of bases not matched to a gene: 4. Germline lookup yields CDR1 DFQATT and CDR2 SNEGSKA (reference sequence). CDR3 sequence (DNA): TGCAGTGCTAGTGGTAGCGGGGGGACCTACAATGAGCAGTTCTTC. Translation gives CSASGSGGTYNEQFF.

This clonotype appeared once. The chain recombines TRBV29-1 with TRBJ1-2; D is unresolved. The V gene's germline CDR1 is SQVTM and CDR2 ANQGSEA. The V end lost 3 bases, the J end lost 5 bases, and 16 bases lay between the germline ends. The CDR3 spans 14 residues. CDR3 nucleotides: TGCAGCGTTGATGAGGGCTGGGGATTTTATGGCTACACCTTC. This encodes CSVDEGWGFYGYTF.

The V call is TRBV15, the J call TRBJ2-5, with D unresolved. Looked up from germline, CDR1 is LNHNV and CDR2 is YYDKDF (reference sequence). The CDR3 is 14 residues long. V lost 3 bases and J 1 base, leaving 9 bases between the germline ends. The CDR3 is CATSSVPVQETQYF. Written as DNA, the CDR3 is TGTGCCACCAGCAGCGTGCCGGTCCAAGAGACCCAGTACTTC.

This chain uses TRBV5-4 with TRBJ2-5; 10 bases are a match to TRBD2. The CDR3 length is 15 residues. The germline gives CDR1 SGHNT, CDR2 YYREEE (reference sequence). V shed 1 base, J shed 4 bases, and the junction held 4 bases outside the gene matches. The CDR3 DNA follows: TGTGCCAGCAGCTTGAACCTAGCGGGAGCAGAGACCCAGTACTTC. Translation: CASSLNLAGAETQYF.

The chain joins TRBV10-3 to TRBJ2-7; the match to TRBD1 covers 8 bases. Trimming took 0 bases from V and 3 from J; bases not matched to a gene: 4. Germline assignment: CDR1 ENHRY and CDR2 SYGVKD. The CDR3 is made up of 15 amino acids. This chain's CDR3 is CAISESAGGVYEQYF. The CDR3 DNA is TGTGCCATCAGTGAGTCCGCAGGGGGCGTCTACGAGCAGTACTTC.

The chain has TRBV30 and TRBJ2-1; D ambiguous. CDR1 and CDR2 from the germline V gene are GTSNPN and SVGIG (reference sequence). V lost 2 bases, J lost 5 bases, and 10 bases lay in between. CDR3 length: 13 amino acids. CDR3 sequence reads: CAWSNGLNNEQFF. The CDR3 nucleotides read TGTGCCTGGAGTAACGGGCTCAACAATGAGCAGTTCTTC.

CDR3 in amino acids: CASSSGVAEGLEKLFF. The DNA of the CDR3 is TGCGCCAGCAGCTCGGGAGTCGCCGAGGGACTTGAAAAACTGTTTTTT. This chain joins TRBV5-1 and TRBJ1-4, with D possibly TRBD1 on 5 matching bases. Germline V gives CDR1 SGHRS, CDR2 YFSETQ. The CDR3 consists of 16 residues. V was shortened by 3 bases and J by 7 bases, with 19 bases between the two germline ends.

The V call is TRBV2, the J call TRBJ2-7; D is tentatively TRBD1 or TRBD2 (5 bases each). Germline CDR1 and CDR2: SNHLY and FYNNEI. The CDR3 contains 17 residues. V shed 6 bases and J shed 0 bases, with 21 bases lying between them. As DNA, the CDR3 is TGTGCCAGCAGCGACTCTATTCTAGCAGGGAGCTCCTACGAGCAGTACTTC. Residues: CASSDSILAGSSYEQYF.

The V and J genes are TRBV11-2 and TRBJ2-7; D is undetermined. CDR3 size: 11 residues. Germline V CDR1 and CDR2: SGHAT, FQNNGV. Trimming took off 1 base at V and 6 bases at J, with 4 bases between the two ends. CDR3 sequence (DNA): TGTGCCAGCAGCTTAGTGCTCGAGCAGTACTTC. It translates to CASSLVLEQYF.

This chain uses TRBV2 with TRBJ1-5; tentative D call: TRBD1 (6 bases). Germline V gives CDR1 SNHLY, CDR2 FYNNEI. CDR3 length equals 15 residues. V was trimmed by 7 bases and J by 1 base, leaving 14 bases between them. The CDR3 region has the DNA TGTGCCAGCACCATACGGGGGCTCAGCAATCAGCCCCAGCATTTT. As protein: CASTIRGLSNQPQHF.

This clonotype was counted a single time. The chain uses TRBV13 and TRBJ2-1, with D possibly being TRBD2 (7 bases). The CDR3 is 15 residues long. Trimming removed 3 bases from V and 7 bases from J, with 16 bases in between. Looked up from germline, CDR1 is PRHDT and CDR2 is FYEKMQ (reference sequence). This CDR3 reads CASSFFRGARNEQFF. The CDR3 DNA follows: TGTGCCAGCAGCTTTTTCCGGGGGGCCCGGAATGAGCAGTTCTTC.

The chain carries TRBV25-1 and TRBJ2-7, with 10 bases that match TRBD2. V lost 3 bases and J lost 4; bases outside the gene matches: 6. The CDR3 is 15 residues long. Germline V lookup: CDR1 MGHDK, CDR2 SYGVNS. The CDR3 loop is CASSDPSGGPYEQYF. The CDR3 DNA is TGTGCCAGCAGTGACCCTAGCGGGGGACCGTACGAGCAGTACTTC.